This record looks at one T cell receptor (beta chain) sequence and its context. The sample originates from a study of T cell changes during pregnancy in multiple sclerosis. Here immunoSEQ multiplex PCR was the method, and the copy in TCRdb shows in-frame clones only, minus some. The data contain 25,000 to 30,000 clones, around 89% of them singletons. The germline gives CDR1 SGHAT, CDR2 FQNNGV. After removal of 2 bases from V and 3 bases from J, the junction contained 1 base not matched to a gene. There are 14 residues in the CDR3. This sequence joins TRBV11-2 and TRBJ2-1; 7 bases align to TRBD1. The sequencing used CD8+ T cells from peripheral blood mononuclear cells, collected after pregnancy. The TCR originated in a female donor with multiple sclerosis, enrolled in a pregnancy study. In DNA form, the CDR3 reads TGTGCCAGCAGCTTATGGGACAGCTACAATGAGCAGTTCTTC. This encodes CASSLWDSYNEQFF.